Shown below are 20 T cell receptor beta chains from a single sample sequenced in a study of CD8+ T cells in alopecia areata. Extraction of RNA preceded its reverse transcription into cDNA, which served as the sequencing template. Data came from immunoSEQ multiplex PCR; TCRdb stores just in-frame clones and leaves some out. The sample has around 150,000 clones, approximately 60% seen once; the top ten hold about 4.3%. The sample comprised CD4+ T cells sorted from blood. These receptors all come from a human donor in good health.

J is TRBJ2-1 and V is TRBV14; tentatively, D is TRBD1 or TRBD2 (6 bases each). The CDR3 runs 15 residues. Trimming took off 3 bases at V and 3 bases at J, with 12 bases between the two ends. Per the germline V gene, CDR1 is SGHDN and CDR2 is FVKESK. DNA of the CDR3: TGTGCCAGCAGCCATCGGGGGCAAAACTACAATGAGCAGTTCTTC. It encodes CASSHRGQNYNEQFF. The full variable domain, rest sourced from reference TRBV14 and TRBJ2-1, is EAGVTQFPSHSVIEKGQTVTLRCDPISGHDNLYWYRRVMGKEIKFLLHFVKESKQDESGMPNNRFLAERTGGTYSTLKVQPAELEDSGVYFCASSHRGQNYNEQFFGPGTRLTVL.

There are a few counts of this clone. The CDR3 sequence: CSVDSPQGTGELFF. The CDR3 nucleotides read TGCAGCGTTGATTCGCCCCAGGGGACCGGGGAGCTGTTTTTT. The V call is TRBV29-1, the J call TRBJ2-2; D is possibly TRBD1 (6 bases). Trimming pared 3 bases from V and 5 bases from J, leaving 13 bases between. The CDR3 loop spans 14 amino acids. Germline V gene data show CDR1 as SQVTM and CDR2 as ANQGSEA.

The DNA for the CDR3 is TGCAGCGTACCAAGACAGGGCCGCACGGGGACCCAGTACTTC. Protein product: CSVPRQGRTGTQYF. The chain employs TRBV29-1 and TRBJ2-5, with 7 bases identical to TRBD1. Germline V gene sequence: CDR1 SQVTM, CDR2 ANQGSEA. The CDR3 runs 14 residues. The V and J ends lost 6 bases and 7 bases, in that order; junction bases with no gene match: 14. Together with reference TRBV29-1 and TRBJ2-5, the CDR3 gives the full variable domain: SAVISQKPSRDICQRGTSLTIQCQVDSQVTMMFWYRQQPGQSLTLIATANQGSEATYESGFVIDKFPISRPNLTFSTLTVSNMSPEDSSIYLCSVPRQGRTGTQYFGPGTRLLVL.

This rearrangement joins TRBV29-1 to TRBJ2-7, with TRBD2 identical over 8 bases. V shed 6 bases and J 5 bases; nucleotides not matched to a gene: 3. The CDR3 is 11 residues long. Per the germline V gene, CDR1 is SQVTM and CDR2 is ANQGSEA. The CDR3 sequence is CSVGGGHEQYF. In DNA form, the CDR3 reads TGCAGCGTCGGGGGGGGGCACGAGCAGTACTTC.

V is TRBV20-1 and J is TRBJ1-2, with D unclear. The germline V and J ends were trimmed by 6 bases and 4 bases, with 9 bases remaining between them. The CDR3 is 11 residues long. The V gene's germline CDR1 is DFQATT and CDR2 SNEGSKA (reference sequence). CDR3 in amino acids: CSAEGVYGYTF. The CDR3 bases are TGCAGTGCCGAAGGCGTCTATGGCTACACCTTC.

This clone was detected only a few times. The chain uses TRBV27 and TRBJ2-7, with D hard to call. Germline V gives CDR1 MNHEY, CDR2 SMNVEV (reference sequence). This CDR3 spans 15 amino acids. Trimming left V 4 bases short and J 3 bases short, with 16 bases between. Written as DNA, the CDR3 is TGTGCCAGCAGTTCGTTTGGAGAGAAATTCTACGAGCAGTACTTC. It encodes CASSSFGEKFYEQYF.

The chain joins TRBV5-1 to TRBJ2-7; no clear D gene. V dropped 5 bases and J dropped 1 base, with 7 bases sitting between them. The CDR3 extends over 12 amino acids. The germline V gene has CDR1 SGHRS and CDR2 YFSETQ. The CDR3 coding sequence is TGCGCCAGCAGAGGTATTTCCTACGAGCAGTACTTC. This codes for CASRGISYEQYF.

The V call is TRBV29-1, the J call TRBJ2-5, with D perhaps TRBD1 or TRBD2 (5 bases each). V was shortened by 7 bases and J by 5 bases, with 20 bases between the two germline ends. The CDR3 consists of 14 residues. Germline V lookup: CDR1 SQVTM, CDR2 ANQGSEA. Here the CDR3 DNA reads TGCAGCGCAGATTTGGGACCCCTTGCGGAGACCCAGTACTTC. It translates to CSADLGPLAETQYF.

The chain carries TRBV29-1 and TRBJ2-1; D is unresolved. V lost 5 bases, J lost 2 bases, and 10 bases lay in between. This CDR3 is built from 13 residues. Germline V gene data show CDR1 as SQVTM and CDR2 as ANQGSEA. Here the CDR3 reads CSVSRVPYNEQFF. DNA of the CDR3: TGCAGCGTTTCCCGGGTGCCCTACAATGAGCAGTTCTTC.

The rearrangement joins TRBV6-1 to TRBJ2-4; D is perhaps TRBD2 (5 bases). This CDR3 spans 14 amino acids. V lost 8 bases to trimming and J lost 1 base, with 12 bases between them. CDR1 is MNHNS, CDR2 SASEGT, per germline. This chain's CDR3 is CASARGLAKNIQYF. In DNA form, the CDR3 reads TGTGCCAGCGCTCGGGGTTTGGCCAAAAACATTCAGTACTTC.

The chain has TRBV30 and TRBJ1-5; D gene ambiguous. The CDR3 has 13 residues. The germline V gene has CDR1 GTSNPN and CDR2 SVGIG (reference sequence). The V end was cut by 2 bases, the J end by 6 bases, with 11 bases between. CDR3 loop: CAWSREGRQPQHF. CDR3 sequence (DNA): TGTGCCTGGAGTAGGGAGGGCCGTCAGCCCCAGCATTTT.

The table lists this clone with a few counts. This chain uses TRBV29-1 with TRBJ2-2, with D unclear. Germline CDR1 is SQVTM and CDR2 is ANQGSEA. The CDR3 spans 12 residues. The V gene lost 7 bases and the J gene lost 7 bases, with 13 bases spanning the gap. CDR3 protein: CSAQPRDGELFF. CDR3 bases: TGCAGCGCCCAACCGAGAGACGGGGAGCTGTTTTTT.

The V gene is TRBV7-9, the J gene TRBJ2-7; 10 bases map to TRBD1. CDR1 and CDR2 from the germline V gene are SEHNR and FQNEAQ (reference sequence). There are 15 residues in the CDR3. Trimming took 1 base from V and 3 from J; bases not matched to a gene: 3. Here the CDR3 reads CASSLEGTGDYEQYF. CDR3 coding DNA: TGTGCCAGCAGCTTAGAGGGGACAGGGGACTACGAGCAGTACTTC.

This clone was seen more than once but under ten times. The V gene is TRBV10-3, the J gene TRBJ2-7, with 7 bases lining up with TRBD2. Germline loops: CDR1 ENHRY, CDR2 SYGVKD. CDR3 length: 15 residues. V shed 2 bases and J 3 bases; nucleotides not matched to a gene: 7. The CDR3 nucleotides read TGTGCCATCAGTGAGAGCATAGCGGGCAGCTACGAGCAGTACTTC. This gives the protein CAISESIAGSYEQYF.

This chain uses TRBV5-1 with TRBJ2-6, with D perhaps matching TRBD1 (6 bases). With 2 bases removed from V and 2 bases from J, the gap between germline ends came to 8 bases. Per germline, CDR1 SGHRS and CDR2 YFSETQ. CDR3 length: 15 residues. In DNA, the CDR3 is TGCGCCAGCAGCTTACAGGGTCCTGGGGCCAACGTCCTGACTTTC. It codes for CASSLQGPGANVLTF.

The chain carries TRBV4-1 and TRBJ2-3; 9 bases map to TRBD2. The CDR3 runs 17 residues. The trim removed 4 bases at V and 4 bases at J, leaving 12 bases unmatched. CDR1 is MGHRA, CDR2 YSYEKL, per germline. As DNA, the CDR3 is TGCGCCAGCAGCCTCTCCTCGGCGGGAGGGCACGCAGATACGCAGTATTTT. Protein: CASSLSSAGGHADTQYF.

DNA of the CDR3: TGCGCCAGCAGCCAACCCGGGCAGCGGCCAGAACGTTCATACGAGCAGTACTTC. Amino acids: CASSQPGQRPERSYEQYF. The rearrangement joins TRBV4-1 to TRBJ2-7, with D perhaps TRBD2 (5 bases). V was cut by 2 bases and J by 4 bases, with 24 bases left in between. There are 18 residues in the CDR3. Germline assignment: CDR1 MGHRA and CDR2 YSYEKL.

The rearrangement uses TRBV19 and TRBJ1-1; unclear D gene. CDR1 is LNHDA, CDR2 SQIVND, per germline (reference sequence). V gave up 6 bases and J gave up 0 bases, with 8 bases separating them. The CDR3 consists of 13 residues. CDR3 bases: TGTGCCAGTAGGAGACGGATGAACACTGAAGCTTTCTTT. The encoded protein is CASRRRMNTEAFF.

This rearrangement joins TRBV29-1 to TRBJ2-4; D gene ambiguous. This CDR3 has 15 residues. Germline V gene sequence: CDR1 SQVTM, CDR2 ANQGSEA. V was shortened by 5 bases and J by 0 bases, with 14 bases between the two germline ends. The CDR3 DNA sequence: TGCAGCGTTCAGGAATCAATCTTAGCCAAAAACATTCAGTACTTC. It encodes CSVQESILAKNIQYF.

A few counts support this clone. The V call is TRBV5-1, the J call TRBJ2-2; D unresolved. The CDR3 totals 11 residues. Germline CDR1 is SGHRS and CDR2 is YFSETQ. Trimming took off 7 bases at V and 7 bases at J, with 8 bases between the two ends. CDR3 residues: CASGRGGELFF. The CDR3 coding sequence is TGCGCCAGCGGAAGAGGCGGGGAGCTGTTTTTT.